Listed below are T cell receptor beta chains from one sample, sequenced in a study of T-cell reconstitution after alpha-beta-depleted transplantation in children. From the PCR reads, TCRdb called clonotypes with MiXCR, one entry per CDR3 protein. The table includes hundreds of thousands of distinct CDR3 sequences, around 13% detected once. The sample here was PBMCs, mostly from graft donor cells, taken 360 days after TCRalphabeta/CD19-depleted stem cell transplant. These receptors all come from a male patient between 10 and 17 years old who had a stem cell transplant for acute myeloid leukemia, so the T cells may come from the graft donor. CDR3s include the opening cysteine and the closing phenylalanine or tryptophan. The D gene is left open where the match is weak. Size is stated for part of the rows, as once, few or many counts, or as a class when the clone is expanded.

D: -
J: TRBJ1-2
V: TRBV24-1
size: many
CDR3: CATRRGYGYTF
DNA: TGTGCCACAAGACGGGGATATGGCTACACCTTC

D: -
J: TRBJ1-4
V: TRBV28
size: -
CDR3: CASSLRSQGATNEKLFF
DNA: TGTGCCAGCAGCTTACGGTCACAGGGAGCAACTAATGAAAAACTGTTTTTT

D: TRBD1
J: TRBJ1-6
V: TRBV6-5
size: -
CDR3: CASSSTGVFSPLHF
DNA: TGTGCCAGCAGTTCGACAGGGGTCTTCTCACCCCTCCACTTT

D: -
J: TRBJ2-3
V: TRBV20-1
size: -
CDR3: CSARIQKLIADTQYF
DNA: TGCAGTGCTAGAATCCAGAAACTTATAGCAGATACGCAGTATTTT

D: -
J: TRBJ1-5
V: TRBV7-9
size: few
CDR3: CASSGRDRISNQPQHF
DNA: TGTGCCAGCAGCGGAAGGGACCGGATTAGCAATCAGCCCCAGCATTTT

D: -
J: TRBJ2-5
V: TRBV12-5
size: few
CDR3: CASGFPLQYF
DNA: TGTGCTAGTGGTTTCCCCCTCCAGTACTTC

D: -
J: TRBJ2-7
V: TRBV9
size: many
CDR3: CASSVGAGEQYF
DNA: TGTGCCAGCAGCGTAGGGGCTGGGGAGCAGTACTTC

D: -
J: TRBJ2-2
V: TRBV12-3/TRBV12-4
size: -
CDR3: CASSPGQLNGGELFF
DNA: TGTGCCAGCAGCCCCGGACAGTTGAACGGCGGGGAGCTGTTTTTT

D: -
J: TRBJ1-4
V: TRBV20-1
size: -
CDR3: CSARERLGGPNEKLFF
DNA: TGCAGTGCTAGAGAACGACTGGGGGGCCCTAATGAAAAACTGTTTTTT

D: -
J: TRBJ2-1
V: TRBV28
size: -
CDR3: CASRFLRDPRYNEQFF
DNA: TGTGCCAGCAGATTCCTTAGGGACCCTCGCTACAATGAGCAGTTCTTC

D: -
J: TRBJ1-1
V: TRBV4-2
size: -
CDR3: CASSHIRTKPGRDTEAFF
DNA: TGTGCCAGCAGCCACATAAGGACGAAACCCGGAAGGGACACTGAAGCTTTCTTT

D: -
J: TRBJ2-7
V: TRBV7-6
size: few
CDR3: CASSLVPQGSEQYF
DNA: TGTGCCAGCAGCTTAGTCCCTCAGGGGAGTGAGCAGTACTTC

D: TRBD1
J: TRBJ2-1
V: TRBV24-1
size: few
CDR3: CATSDPGQARYNEQFF
DNA: TGTGCCACCAGTGACCCCGGACAGGCCAGGTACAATGAGCAGTTCTTC

D: -
J: TRBJ2-7
V: TRBV28
size: -
CDR3: CASSTPGRISYEQYF
DNA: TGTGCCAGCAGTACCCCGGGACGGATTTCCTACGAGCAGTACTTC

D: -
J: TRBJ2-7
V: TRBV7-8
size: many
CDR3: CASSLRDWAYEQYF
DNA: TGTGCCAGCAGCTTACGGGACTGGGCCTACGAGCAGTACTTC

D: TRBD2
J: TRBJ2-3
V: TRBV7-8
size: many
CDR3: CASSFKTSGRGISTDTQYF
DNA: TGTGCCAGCAGCTTTAAGACTAGCGGGAGAGGGATTAGTACAGATACGCAGTATTTT

D: -
J: TRBJ2-1
V: TRBV2
size: -
CDR3: CASSEALLGAGGEQFF
DNA: TGTGCCAGCAGTGAAGCGCTCTTAGGGGCGGGTGGTGAGCAGTTCTTC

D: TRBD1
J: TRBJ2-7
V: TRBV10-3
size: few
CDR3: CAIMKGQGSSYEQYF
DNA: TGTGCCATCATGAAGGGACAGGGCAGCTCCTACGAGCAGTACTTC

D: TRBD2
J: TRBJ2-1
V: TRBV29-1
size: -
CDR3: CSARLARRGNEQFF
DNA: TGCAGCGCTAGACTAGCGCGGAGGGGCAATGAGCAGTTCTTC

D: -
J: TRBJ2-1
V: TRBV3-1
size: few
CDR3: CASSPEGLSYNEQFF
DNA: TGTGCCAGCAGCCCAGAGGGGCTCTCCTACAATGAGCAGTTCTTC

D: -
J: TRBJ1-5
V: TRBV6-5
size: -
CDR3: CASSSLTWGDNQPQHF
DNA: TGTGCCAGCAGTTCCCTTACATGGGGCGACAATCAGCCCCAGCATTTT

D: -
J: TRBJ2-7
V: TRBV29-1
size: -
CDR3: CSVEATATYEQYF
DNA: TGCAGCGTTGAAGCTACGGCGACCTACGAGCAGTACTTC

D: TRBD2
J: TRBJ2-3
V: TRBV4-3
size: -
CDR3: CASSQDPAGGADKQYF
DNA: TGCGCCAGCAGCCAAGATCCAGCGGGAGGTGCAGATAAGCAGTATTTT

D: -
J: TRBJ2-7
V: TRBV7-2
size: few
CDR3: CASSLSPPLREQYF
DNA: TGTGCCAGCAGCTTAAGTCCCCCCCTCCGCGAGCAGTACTTC

D: -
J: TRBJ2-5
V: TRBV20-1
size: many
CDR3: CSARQETQYF
DNA: TGCAGTGCTCGACAAGAGACCCAGTACTTC

D: TRBD2
J: TRBJ2-1
V: TRBV24-1
size: few
CDR3: CATSDLTSGMINEQFF
DNA: TGTGCCACCAGTGACCTCACTAGCGGGATGATCAATGAGCAGTTCTTC

D: TRBD2
J: TRBJ2-1
V: TRBV7-8
size: -
CDR3: CASSPGGLAGGISYNEQFF
DNA: TGTGCCAGCAGCCCGGGAGGACTAGCGGGAGGAATCTCCTACAATGAGCAGTTCTTC

D: TRBD1
J: TRBJ2-3
V: TRBV20-1
size: many
CDR3: CSAPHTGGGQKDTQYF
DNA: TGCAGTGCCCCACACACAGGGGGCGGACAAAAAGATACGCAGTATTTT

D: -
J: TRBJ2-1
V: TRBV11-2
size: -
CDR3: CASSHAGAGRPTPYNEQFF
DNA: TGTGCCAGCAGCCACGCGGGGGCGGGGAGACCCACCCCCTACAATGAGCAGTTCTTC

D: TRBD1
J: TRBJ2-1
V: TRBV28
size: few
CDR3: CASRLGTGSFSSYNEQFF
DNA: TGTGCCAGCAGGCTCGGGACAGGGTCATTCAGCTCCTACAATGAGCAGTTCTTC

D: -
J: TRBJ2-7
V: TRBV5-1
size: few
CDR3: CASSLVGGVPFRHRYEQYF
DNA: TGCGCCAGCAGCTTGGTGGGAGGAGTGCCCTTCCGACACCGTTACGAGCAGTACTTC

D: TRBD2
J: TRBJ2-1
V: TRBV27
size: few
CDR3: CASSRLAGGREQFF
DNA: TGTGCCAGCAGTCGACTAGCGGGAGGTCGTGAGCAGTTCTTC

D: -
J: TRBJ1-2
V: TRBV6-5
size: many
CDR3: CASSYVRGGYGYTF
DNA: TGTGCCAGCAGTTACGTCAGGGGAGGTTATGGCTACACCTTC

D: TRBD2
J: TRBJ2-1
V: TRBV7-3
size: many
CDR3: CASSLTTSTYNEQFF
DNA: TGTGCCAGCAGCCTCACGACTAGCACATACAATGAGCAGTTCTTC

D: -
J: TRBJ1-4
V: TRBV20-1
size: -
CDR3: CSAPHKPPLDEKLFF
DNA: TGCAGTGCTCCACATAAGCCACCCCTCGATGAAAAACTGTTTTTT

D: -
J: TRBJ2-3
V: TRBV7-9
size: -
CDR3: CASSSRVPSSTDTQYF
DNA: TGTGCCAGCAGCTCCCGGGTCCCATCCAGCACAGATACGCAGTATTTT

D: TRBD2
J: TRBJ2-5
V: TRBV9
size: few
CDR3: CASSSGLAGKETQYF
DNA: TGTGCCAGCAGCTCCGGACTAGCGGGAAAAGAGACCCAGTACTTC

D: TRBD1
J: TRBJ1-6
V: TRBV7-3
size: few
CDR3: CASSWTGVINSPLHF
DNA: TGTGCCAGCAGCTGGACAGGGGTAATTAATTCACCCCTCCACTTT

D: -
J: TRBJ2-5
V: TRBV9
size: few
CDR3: CASSIPGRETQYF
DNA: TGTGCCAGCAGCATTCCGGGTAGGGAGACCCAGTACTTC

D: -
J: TRBJ2-4
V: TRBV20-1
size: -
CDR3: CSARGSGAGVETKNIQYF
DNA: TGCAGTGCTAGAGGTTCGGGGGCAGGGGTAGAAACCAAAAACATTCAGTACTTC

D: TRBD2
J: TRBJ2-2
V: TRBV7-2
size: -
CDR3: CASSLSRLAGLTGELFF
DNA: TGTGCCAGCAGCTTATCCCGACTAGCGGGACTCACCGGGGAGCTGTTTTTT